The entry below describes one T cell receptor (beta chain). What it binds is unknown. This specimen comes from a study of graft-versus-host responses after intestinal transplantation. Assay used: immunoSEQ multiplex PCR; TCRdb lists only in-frame clones, some missing. The repertoire has 70,000 to 100,000 clones, about 88% of them found once; the top ten carry around 0.35%. CDR1 and CDR2 (germline): MNHEY, SVGAGI. V was cut by 4 bases and J by 7 bases, with 19 bases left in between. This CDR3 region has 15 residues. The receptor was isolated from a human donor who received an intestinal transplant. Sequences were derived from unstimulated CD4+ T cells sorted from spleen or lymph node cells, sampled before intestinal transplant. This chain joins TRBV6-5 and TRBJ1-2, with D possibly being TRBD1 (5 bases). The DNA for the CDR3 is TGTGCCAGCAGTTCCGGGGGGGAATCGGGTAGTGGCTACACCTTC. It yields the protein CASSSGGESGSGYTF.